Detailed here is one TCR beta chain. This clone was recorded once. Its antigen is currently not known. There are no base qualities to consult, and no much larger clone falls within one base. Enrolling through a virtual design, the prospective study's participants ranged in age from roughly 18 to 95 years and lived across more than 20 United States geographic areas. In the prospective study, participants were assigned to cohorts based on the clinical history participants reported in a screening survey and a study questionnaire. In the prospective study, mobile phlebotomists collected whole blood, serum and a nasopharyngeal or oropharyngeal swab from each participant. Participants in the prospective study had the option to provide additional blood draws and questionnaires over an approximately 2-month period. Prospective study blood samples were shipped either frozen or at room temperature before DNA extraction.

This record comes from a study of blood T cell repertoires in COVID-19 (dated by TCRdb to about 2020). About the study as a whole: For ImmuneRACE Cohort 3, a participant was defined as recovered based on two consecutive negative NP/OP PCR tests, clearance by a healthcare professional, or resolution of symptoms. Collaborator samples came from the United States, Italy and Spain and covered acute and convalescent phases of COVID-19. The material from the prospective study consisted of cDNA or gDNA derived from T cells, B-cell-depleted T cells, or PBMCs. The dataset comprised deeply sampled blood TCRbeta repertoires from subjects exposed to, actively infected with, or recovered from COVID-19. The repertoires were released in a freely available public database intended as a resource for research on the immune response to SARS-CoV-2. The samples were drawn from the first 160 participants of the ongoing ImmuneRACE study and from more than 1,000 subjects provided by 6 global collaborators. Sample metadata almost always included a de-identified subject ID, COVID-19 status, age in years and sex. Where available, HLA class I and class II types were taken from metadata supplied by the sample provider and were not determined by assay-based typing. Results and caveats for the whole study, not just this receptor: Clinical and demographic metadata were provided uncurated, with the amount varying by source and participant.

TCRbeta CDR3 regions were amplified from genomic DNA by means of the immunoSEQ Assay, a bias-controlled multiplex PCR. The original pipeline was this. The number of nucleated cells in each sample was estimated by amplification of reference gene primers within the assay. To quantify the absolute abundance of each unique TCRbeta CDR3 rearrangement, sequence reads were collapsed and filtered. For each sample, productive Simpson clonality was calculated by taking the square root of Simpson's diversity index across productive rearrangements. Held by TCRdb, this immuneACCESS table contains in-frame sequences only and omits some clones. Under half of the omission traces to an unresolved V gene where checked; the cause of the rest is unknown. V, J and clone size derive from that table, while D and trimming were established from the DNA sequence. Here the sample has 350,000 to 450,000 clones; about 89% occur a single time. The leading ten clones occupy roughly 2% of the sample.

From a lookup of the germline V gene, CDR1 and CDR2 are MDHEN and SYDVKM. The CDR3, from cysteine to phenylalanine, totals 16 residues. CDR3 DNA only is kept here, 48 bases in frame from base 1. Here V drops 3 bases and J drops 2 bases, and the junction holds 6 bases not matched to any gene. Sequencing was carried out using PBMCs or T cells enriched from blood (not recorded which). This chain is built from TRBV28 and TRBJ2-5; 10 bases in between match TRBD2. This receptor was identified in a man in his forties in a cohort exposed to, infected with or recovered from COVID-19 (not recorded which). The CDR3: CASSFASGRGQETQYF. The base sequence is TGTGCCAGCAGTTTTGCTAGCGGGAGAGGACAAGAGACCCAGTACTTC.